The 23 T cell receptor beta chains below all came from one sample that was sequenced in a study of prognosis after radiotherapy for stage I lung cancer. Multiplex PCR, run in two rounds, amplified TCR beta CDR3 from genomic DNA. Individual primers that were specific to each TRBV and TRBJ gene served in first-round PCR. One entry per CDR3 protein results from TCRdb running MiXCR on the multiplex PCR reads. The data contain around 28,000 distinct CDR3 sequences, 40% to 55% of them singletons. This sample comprised PBMCs, obtained before or after stereotactic body radiation therapy (not recorded which). The receptors derive from a donor of 50 years or more with non-small cell lung cancer.

The V call is TRBV6-1, the J call TRBJ2-1, with 11 positions matching TRBD2. Germline V gives CDR1 MNHNS, CDR2 SASEGT. The trim removed 11 bases at V and 3 bases at J, leaving 3 bases unmatched. The CDR3 has 13 residues. The CDR3 loop is CAVGTSGYNEQFF. CDR3 nucleotide sequence: TGTGCCGTCGGGACTAGCGGCTACAATGAGCAGTTCTTC.

The sample holds many counts of this clonotype. The chain has TRBV6-1 and TRBJ2-3; 9 nucleotides match TRBD2. J lost 3 bases, V lost 11 bases, and 12 bases had no gene match. Germline loops: CDR1 MNHNS, CDR2 SASEGT. The CDR3 runs 15 residues. The CDR3 here is CAGRSTSGHTDTQYF. As DNA, the CDR3 is TGTGCCGGAAGGTCCACTAGCGGGCATACAGATACGCAGTATTTT.

This clonotype occurred many times. The chain joins TRBV5-1 to TRBJ2-5, with 11 nucleotides matching TRBD2. Germline V gene lookup returns CDR1 SGHRS and CDR2 YFSETQ. The CDR3 runs to 18 residues. The V segment lost 0 bases and the J segment 5 bases; nucleotides outside the gene matches: 12. This chain's CDR3 is CASSLVLLAGASGETQYF. CDR3 bases: TGCGCCAGCAGCTTGGTTTTACTAGCGGGAGCATCGGGGGAGACCCAGTACTTC.

Of note for this clonotype: Since a far larger clone is one base different, this is likely a read error. The J gene is TRBJ2-1, the V gene TRBV7-9; D not certain. Germline V gene sequence: CDR1 SEHNR, CDR2 FQNEAQ (reference sequence). This CDR3 region has 12 residues. V gave up 4 bases and J gave up 8 bases, with 9 bases separating them. The CDR3 reads CASSSVEDEQFF. The CDR3 DNA is TGTGCCAGCAGCTCAGTTGAAGATGAGCAGTTCTTC.

This sequence joins TRBV11-1 and TRBJ2-7, with D unclear. This CDR3 is 15 amino acids long. Germline V gene lookup returns CDR1 SGHAT and CDR2 FQDESV (reference sequence). V gave up 5 bases and J gave up 2 bases, with 16 bases separating them. The CDR3 sequence: CASSRLTSPTYEQYF. CDR3 in DNA: TGTGCCAGCAGCCGGCTGACATCCCCAACCTACGAGCAGTACTTC. The full variable domain, in which reference TRBV11-1 and TRBJ2-7 provide the parts outside the CDR3, is EAEVAQSPRYKITEKSQAVAFWCDPISGHATLYWYRQILGQGPELLVQFQDESVVDDSQLPKDRFSAERLKGVDSTLKIQPAELGDSAMYLCASSRLTSPTYEQYFGPGTRLTVT.

This clonotype was counted a few times. A far more abundant clone sits one base away, making this likely a read error. The chain uses TRBV6-2 or TRBV6-3 and TRBJ2-1; D is unresolved. The ends were cut back, 2 bases at V and 0 bases at J, with 14 bases in the middle. The CDR3 extends over 17 amino acids. Germline lookup yields CDR1 MNHEY and CDR2 SVGEGT. The CDR3 protein is CASSYQKRVFSYNEQFF. The CDR3 DNA reads as TGTGCCAGCAGTTACCAGAAGCGAGTGTTCTCCTACAATGAGCAGTTCTTC.

This clonotype came up many times. This chain uses TRBV19 with TRBJ1-5, with TRBD1 as a possible D gene (6 bases). This CDR3 comprises 14 residues. Looked up from germline, CDR1 is LNHDA and CDR2 is SQIVND (reference sequence). V was shortened by 3 bases and J by 4 bases, with 10 bases between the two germline ends. The CDR3 region is CASSITGTNQPQHF. The CDR3 region has the DNA TGTGCCAGTAGTATCACAGGGACGAATCAGCCCCAGCATTTT.

The rearrangement joins TRBV28 to TRBJ1-6, with a possible D match to TRBD1 (5 bases). The CDR3 contains 16 residues. Trimming left V 7 bases short and J 3 bases short, with 16 bases between. Germline CDR1 MDHEN, CDR2 SYDVKM. The CDR3 sequence is CASMRGVTVYNSPLHF. The CDR3 DNA is TGTGCCAGCATGCGAGGGGTAACGGTCTATAATTCACCCCTCCACTTT.

This clonotype was recorded at least ten times. The chain carries TRBV7-2 and TRBJ2-7, with 8 bases matching TRBD2. CDR1 and CDR2 (germline): SGHTA, FQGNSA. The length of the CDR3 is 13 residues. V was clipped by 5 bases and J by 2 bases; unmatched bases: 2. The CDR3 loop reads CASSRSGTYEQYF. In nucleotides, the CDR3 is TGTGCCAGCAGCCGTAGCGGGACCTACGAGCAGTACTTC.

Details on this clonotype: A much larger clone lies a single base off, so this may be a read error. V gene TRBV7-2 combines with J gene TRBJ1-2; 8 nucleotides align to TRBD1. The CDR3 has 15 amino acids. J gave up 8 bases and V 3 bases, and 11 bases lay outside the gene matches. The germline gives CDR1 SGHTA, CDR2 FQGNSA. CDR3 sequence: CASSFPGQVGGGYTF. CDR3 in DNA: TGTGCCAGCAGCTTTCCGGGACAGGTGGGGGGGGGCTACACCTTC.

This clonotype has only a few counts. This could be a read error, since a much larger clone is one nucleotide away. V gene TRBV20-1 combines with J gene TRBJ2-5; possibly TRBD1 or TRBD2 for D (5 bases each). This CDR3 is 13 amino acids long. Per the germline V gene, CDR1 is DFQATT and CDR2 is SNEGSKA (reference sequence). Written as DNA, the CDR3 is TGCGGTGCCCTGGGACGTGGCCAAGAGACCCAGTACTTC. This encodes CGALGRGQETQYF.

A remark on this clonotype: Since no conserved phenylalanine or tryptophan closes the CDR3, a read error is the likely cause. The V and J genes are TRBV28 and TRBJ1-2; possible D gene TRBD1, 5 bases. The ends were cut back, 7 bases at V and 10 bases at J, with 16 bases in the middle. There are 12 residues in the CDR3. Germline lookup yields CDR1 MDHEN and CDR2 SYDVKM. The CDR3 region is CASTFGTRDYTL. The CDR3 region has the DNA TGTGCCAGCACATTCGGGACGCGGGACTACACCCTC.

The table lists this clonotype with many counts. The CDR3 DNA reads as TGTGCCAGCAGCAACTACGAGCAGTACTTC. This translates into CASSNYEQYF. The V call is TRBV7-2, the J call TRBJ2-7; D is ambiguous. CDR1 and CDR2 from the germline V gene are SGHTA and FQGNSA. This CDR3 comprises 10 residues. Trimming removed 5 bases from V and 3 bases from J, with 2 bases in between.

The V call is TRBV20-1, the J call TRBJ1-6; D unresolved. In germline, CDR1 is DFQATT, CDR2 SNEGSKA (reference sequence). Between the trimmed V and J ends, which lost 3 bases and 4 bases, there was a span of 7 bases. The CDR3 runs 13 residues. CDR3 nucleotide sequence: TGCAGTGCTAGTACTGATTATAATTCACCCCTCCACTTT. Its translation is CSASTDYNSPLHF.

The genes are TRBV11-3 and TRBJ1-2; weak D call: TRBD1 (5 bases). CDR3 length equals 14 residues. In germline, CDR1 is SGHNT, CDR2 YENEEA. V was shortened by 4 bases and J by 4 bases, with 13 bases between the two germline ends. The CDR3 coding sequence is TGTGCCAGCAGCTCGAGGGGCGGGGGCTATGGCTACACCTTC. Its translation: CASSSRGGGYGYTF.

The sample holds many counts of this clonotype. The chain has TRBV24-1 and TRBJ2-1; no firm D call. The CDR3 runs 12 residues. Germline-derived CDR1 and CDR2 are KGHDR and SFDVKD. V was clipped by 9 bases and J by 0 bases, with 5 bases between them. CDR3 sequence reads: CATQSSYNEQFF. The CDR3 coding sequence is TGTGCCACCCAAAGCTCCTACAATGAGCAGTTCTTC.

The chain employs TRBV19 and TRBJ2-7; TRBD1 agrees at 8 bases. Trimming cost V 1 base and J 5 bases; bases outside gene matches: 4. Looked up from germline, CDR1 is LNHDA and CDR2 is SQIVND (reference sequence). CDR3 length: 14 amino acids. As DNA, the CDR3 is TGTGCCAGTAGTATAGGGGCAGGGGGCGACGAGCAGTACTTC. Its translation: CASSIGAGGDEQYF.

This clonotype came up many times. The chain employs TRBV20-1 and TRBJ2-7, with TRBD2 matching over 7 bases. This CDR3 comprises 12 residues. The trim removed 4 bases at V and 2 bases at J, leaving 2 bases unmatched. Germline V gene sequence: CDR1 DFQATT, CDR2 SNEGSKA (reference sequence). The chain's CDR3 is CSATGGTYEQYF. The CDR3 nucleotides are TGCAGTGCTACCGGGGGGACCTACGAGCAGTACTTC.

This clonotype turned up a few times. The rearrangement joins TRBV7-2 to TRBJ1-2; unclear D gene. CDR3 length equals 14 residues. Trimming stripped 6 bases from V and 8 bases from J, with 19 bases between. Germline values: CDR1 SGHTA, CDR2 FQGNSA. In nucleotides, the CDR3 is TGTGCCAGCAGGTCCTCTGGAAGTTCTGGCGGCTACACCTTC. Translating gives CASRSSGSSGGYTF.

The chain has TRBV6-2 or TRBV6-3 and TRBJ2-1; no clear D. Germline CDR1 reads MNHEY; CDR2 reads SVGEGT. The V end lost 9 bases, the J end lost 5 bases, and 20 bases lay between the germline ends. This CDR3 has 15 residues. CDR3 in amino acids: CASSEACRKNNEQFF. The CDR3 DNA follows: TGTGCCAGTAGTGAAGCCTGTCGAAAAAACAATGAGCAGTTCTTC.

This clonotype was seen many times. This CDR3 is CAISGTGEEGANVLTF. As DNA, the CDR3 is TGTGCCATCAGTGGGACAGGGGAGGAAGGGGCCAACGTCCTGACTTTC. The chain recombines TRBV10-3 with TRBJ2-6; 9 nucleotides line up with TRBD1. V lost 4 bases, J lost 4 bases, and 5 bases stayed unmatched. The CDR3 sequence is 16 residues long. Germline lookup yields CDR1 ENHRY and CDR2 SYGVKD.

A remark on this clonotype: A far larger clone is just one base off, so this is likely a read error. This CDR3 reads CVSSDADRENSPLHF. The CDR3 DNA is TGTGTCAGCAGTGACGCCGACAGGGAGAACTCACCCCTCCACTTT. The chain combines TRBV6-8 with TRBJ1-6; 7 bases are shared with TRBD1. The CDR3 consists of 15 residues. CDR1 MNHGY and CDR2 SAAAGT come from the germline V gene.

The chain links TRBV9 to TRBJ2-1, with 9 nucleotides matching TRBD2. Losses at the gene ends were 1 base for V and 2 bases for J; bases not matched to a gene: 10. Germline CDR1 SGDLS, CDR2 YYNGEE. CDR3 length equals 18 residues. The CDR3: CASSVYGLAGTPYNEQFF. CDR3 nucleotide sequence: TGTGCCAGCAGCGTATATGGGCTAGCGGGGACACCCTACAATGAGCAGTTCTTC.